A selection of T cell receptor beta chains follows, all from one sample in a study of blood T cells in healthy people across ages. Each CDR3 protein is one row after TCRdb ran MiXCR on the 5' RACE reads. The data hold 1.2 million to 1.5 million distinct CDR3 sequences, with around 55% observed a single time. The sample was blood. The receptors come from a man between 18 and 35 years old in good health. Both conserved end residues are part of each CDR3. The D gene is left open where the match is weak. Expanded clones are given a class, and other clones once, few, many or no size at all.

CDR3nt: TGTGCCAGCAGCTTCGCGTACCGACTGGAACTTAGGGAGCAGTTCTTC
CDR3aa: CASSFAYRLELREQFF
v_gene: TRBV7-2
j_gene: TRBJ2-1
abundance: .
d_gene: .

CDR3nt: TGTGCCAGCAGACCGGGGGGGCCGGCCAAAAACATTCAGTACTTC
CDR3aa: CASRPGGPAKNIQYF
v_gene: TRBV12-3/TRBV12-4
j_gene: TRBJ2-4
abundance: few
d_gene: TRBD2

CDR3nt: TGCGCCAGCAGCTTCTTACCTACAGGGGAGAGCTCCTATAATTCACCCCTCCACTTT
CDR3aa: CASSFLPTGESSYNSPLHF
v_gene: TRBV5-1
j_gene: TRBJ1-6
abundance: .
d_gene: TRBD1

CDR3nt: TGTGCCAGCAGTTTCTGGACAGTGAACTACGAGCAGTACTTC
CDR3aa: CASSFWTVNYEQYF
v_gene: TRBV12-3/TRBV12-4
j_gene: TRBJ2-7
abundance: .
d_gene: .

CDR3nt: TGTGCCACCAGCAGAGGGGTGGGATACGACATTCAGTACTTC
CDR3aa: CATSRGVGYDIQYF
v_gene: TRBV15
j_gene: TRBJ2-4
abundance: few
d_gene: .

CDR3nt: TGTGCCAGCAGCGCGAGGTTTGGACCCTACGAGCAGTACTTC
CDR3aa: CASSARFGPYEQYF
v_gene: TRBV7-9
j_gene: TRBJ2-7
abundance: .
d_gene: .

CDR3nt: TGCAGTGCTAGAGATCTTAGCGGGAGGATTTCCTACGAGCAGTGCTTC
CDR3aa: CSARDLSGRISYEQCF
v_gene: TRBV20-1
j_gene: TRBJ2-7
abundance: .
d_gene: TRBD2

CDR3nt: TGTGCCAGCGCTACTCTAGCGGGAGTGTGGAACATTCAGTACTTC
CDR3aa: CASATLAGVWNIQYF
v_gene: TRBV9
j_gene: TRBJ2-4
abundance: .
d_gene: TRBD2

CDR3nt: TGCGCCAGCAGCTCCCGACAGGACGTTAATCAACTGTTTTTT
CDR3aa: CASSSRQDVNQLFF
v_gene: TRBV5-1
j_gene: TRBJ1-4
abundance: .
d_gene: .

CDR3nt: TGCGCCAGCAGCCCGACTAGCGGGGTACCTACAATGAGTTCGCAGTTCTTC
CDR3aa: CASSPTSGVPTMSSQFF
v_gene: TRBV5-1
j_gene: TRBJ2-1
abundance: .
d_gene: TRBD2

CDR3nt: TGCAGTGCTAGGCTCACAGGGGCCGGGGAAAAACTGTTTTTT
CDR3aa: CSARLTGAGEKLFF
v_gene: TRBV20-1
j_gene: TRBJ1-4
abundance: .
d_gene: TRBD1

CDR3nt: TGTGCCAGCAGCTACCGACAGTATGGCTACACCTTC
CDR3aa: CASSYRQYGYTF
v_gene: TRBV7-2
j_gene: TRBJ1-2
abundance: .
d_gene: .

CDR3nt: TGTGCCAGCAGTGAAGCTTCGGGACAGAGCTTCGAGACCCAGTACTTC
CDR3aa: CASSEASGQSFETQYF
v_gene: TRBV6-1
j_gene: TRBJ2-5
abundance: .
d_gene: TRBD1

CDR3nt: TGTGCCAGCTCACCGCGACTAGCGGGGGACACCGGGGAGCTGTTTTTT
CDR3aa: CASSPRLAGDTGELFF
v_gene: TRBV18
j_gene: TRBJ2-2
abundance: .
d_gene: TRBD2

CDR3nt: TGCGCCAGCAGTATGAGGCTCGTCAGCAATCAGCCCCAGCATTTT
CDR3aa: CASSMRLVSNQPQHF
v_gene: TRBV4-1
j_gene: TRBJ1-5
abundance: few
d_gene: .

CDR3nt: TGTGCCAGCAGTTCCCTGGGTGGGGCCAACGTCCTGACTTTC
CDR3aa: CASSSLGGANVLTF
v_gene: TRBV27
j_gene: TRBJ2-6
abundance: .
d_gene: .

CDR3nt: TGTGCCAGCAGTCCTTCCGACAGGGCTGGCTACACCTTC
CDR3aa: CASSPSDRAGYTF
v_gene: TRBV12-3/TRBV12-4
j_gene: TRBJ1-2
abundance: few
d_gene: TRBD1

CDR3nt: TGTGCCAGCAGACAGGGGGACGACATTCAGTACTTC
CDR3aa: CASRQGDDIQYF
v_gene: TRBV6-1
j_gene: TRBJ2-4
abundance: .
d_gene: TRBD1

CDR3nt: TGCAGCGTTGGCGGGGAACCCACAGATACGCAGTATTTT
CDR3aa: CSVGGEPTDTQYF
v_gene: TRBV29-1
j_gene: TRBJ2-3
abundance: few
d_gene: .

CDR3nt: TGTGCCAGCAGTTTTAGGCGAGCGGGAGGAGATACGCAGTATTTT
CDR3aa: CASSFRRAGGDTQYF
v_gene: TRBV6-2/TRBV6-3
j_gene: TRBJ2-3
abundance: .
d_gene: TRBD2

CDR3nt: TGTGCCAGCATCTTAGGGACAGGGGGCCAGAGCAATCAGCCCCAGCATTTT
CDR3aa: CASILGTGGQSNQPQHF
v_gene: TRBV7-8
j_gene: TRBJ1-5
abundance: .
d_gene: TRBD1

CDR3nt: TGTGCCAGCAGCCAAGAGGACGCTGGAGATGAGCAGTTCTTC
CDR3aa: CASSQEDAGDEQFF
v_gene: TRBV4-2
j_gene: TRBJ2-1
abundance: .
d_gene: .

CDR3nt: TGTGCCAGCGAGGGGACAGGGCCTCCAGAGACCCAGTACTTC
CDR3aa: CASEGTGPPETQYF
v_gene: TRBV11-2
j_gene: TRBJ2-5
abundance: few
d_gene: TRBD1

CDR3nt: TGTGCCAGCAGCCCTTTACCGGGGCAGTCACAAGAGACCCAGTACTTC
CDR3aa: CASSPLPGQSQETQYF
v_gene: TRBV3-1
j_gene: TRBJ2-5
abundance: .
d_gene: .

CDR3nt: TGTGCCAGCTCAACCCGCTCCGGACTAGCGGAACTCACAAGCTCCTACAATGAGCAGTTCTTC
CDR3aa: CASSTRSGLAELTSSYNEQFF
v_gene: TRBV18
j_gene: TRBJ2-1
abundance: once
d_gene: TRBD2

CDR3nt: TGTGCCAGCAGTTTGATTCGTGGACAGGGTGTCAATCAGCCCCAGCATTTT
CDR3aa: CASSLIRGQGVNQPQHF
v_gene: TRBV28
j_gene: TRBJ1-5
abundance: .
d_gene: TRBD1